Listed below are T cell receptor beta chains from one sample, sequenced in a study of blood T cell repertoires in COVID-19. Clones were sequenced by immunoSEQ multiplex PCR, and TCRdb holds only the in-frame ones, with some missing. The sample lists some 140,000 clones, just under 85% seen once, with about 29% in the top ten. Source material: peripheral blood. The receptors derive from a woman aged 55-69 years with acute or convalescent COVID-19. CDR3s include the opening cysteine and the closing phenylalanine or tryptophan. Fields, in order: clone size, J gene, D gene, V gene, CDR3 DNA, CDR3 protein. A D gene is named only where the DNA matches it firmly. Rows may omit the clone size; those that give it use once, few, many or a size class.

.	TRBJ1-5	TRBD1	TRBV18	TGTGCCAGCTCACCGGAGACAGGGGTTAGGCAGCCCCAGCATTTT	CASSPETGVRQPQHF
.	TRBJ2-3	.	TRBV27	TGTGCCAGCAGTAGCCACAGGGCCAGTAGCACAGATACGCAGTATTTT	CASSSHRASSTDTQYF
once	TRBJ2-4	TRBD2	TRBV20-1	TGCAGTGCTAGTGGTAGCGGGGGGGCGCAAAACATTCAGTACTTC	CSASGSGGAQNIQYF
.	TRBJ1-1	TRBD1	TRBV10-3	TGTGCCATCAGTACCACAGGGGGCTCCCGGATCAATGCTTTCTTT	CAISTTGGSRINAFF
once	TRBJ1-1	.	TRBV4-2	TGTGCCAGCAGCCAAGTGGCGGACACTGAAGCTTTCTTT	CASSQVADTEAFF
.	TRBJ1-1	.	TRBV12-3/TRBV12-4	TGTGCCAGCAAGGCAGGCCCTGAAGCTTTCTTT	CASKAGPEAFF
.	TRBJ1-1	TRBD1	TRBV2	TGTGCCAGCGCGAGGGACAGGGGTACTGAAGCTTTCTTT	CASARDRGTEAFF
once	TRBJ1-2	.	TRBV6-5	TGTGCCAGCAACCCGGGGACTGACTATGGCTACACCTTC	CASNPGTDYGYTF
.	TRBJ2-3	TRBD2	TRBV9	TGTGCCAGCAGCCCTGGACTAGCGGGGGGGTACACAGATACGCAGTATTTT	CASSPGLAGGYTDTQYF
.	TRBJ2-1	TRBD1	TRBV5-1	TGCGCCAGCAGCCTGGCAGGGGGCAATGAGCAGTTCTTC	CASSLAGGNEQFF
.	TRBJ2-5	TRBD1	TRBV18	TGTGCCAGCTCACGATGGACAGGGGGTCTGGAGACCCAGTACTTC	CASSRWTGGLETQYF
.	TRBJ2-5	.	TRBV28	TGTGCCAGCAACAAAGGGCAGGGCCCCCAAGAGACCCAGTACTTC	CASNKGQGPQETQYF
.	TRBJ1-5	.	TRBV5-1	TGCGCCAGCAGTTTAGGAGACGGCAATCAGCCCCAGCATTTT	CASSLGDGNQPQHF
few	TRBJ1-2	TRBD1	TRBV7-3	TGTGCCAGCAGCTCCCAGGGACAGGGCATCAGTTATGGCTACACCTTC	CASSSQGQGISYGYTF
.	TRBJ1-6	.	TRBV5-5	TGTGCCAGCAGCTTGAGAACACTAAACTATAATTCACCCCTCCACTTT	CASSLRTLNYNSPLHF
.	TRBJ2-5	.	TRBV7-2	TGTGCCAGCAGCCAACAAGTGACCCAGTACTTC	CASSQQVTQYF
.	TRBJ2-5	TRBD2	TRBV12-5	TGTGCTAGTGGTCCGGGAGGGGTGCTAGCGGGGGCCGCGTCCCCGGAGACCCAGTACTTC	CASGPGGVLAGAASPETQYF
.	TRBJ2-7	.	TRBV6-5	TGTGCCAGCAGTTACTCCGGCGTCAGGACCTACGAGCAGTACTTC	CASSYSGVRTYEQYF
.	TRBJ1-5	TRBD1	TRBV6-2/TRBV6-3	TGTGCCAGCAGTCTTGGACAGGGGGCAGTTCAGCCCCAGCATTTT	CASSLGQGAVQPQHF
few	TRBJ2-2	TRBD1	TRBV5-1	TGCGCCAGCAGCTTCACCGGACAGGGCGCGGAGCTGTTTTTT	CASSFTGQGAELFF
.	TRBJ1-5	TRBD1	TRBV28	TGTGCCAGCAGTCAACCACCTAATGGACAGGCTCCCAATCAGCCCCAGCATTTT	CASSQPPNGQAPNQPQHF
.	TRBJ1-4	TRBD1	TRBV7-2	TGTGCCAGCAGCGCACAGGGGCCGAAAACTAATGAAAAACTGTTTTTT	CASSAQGPKTNEKLFF
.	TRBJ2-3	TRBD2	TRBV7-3	TGTGCCAGCAGCTTAGTAGCGGGGGGAGGAAATACGCAGTATTTT	CASSLVAGGGNTQYF
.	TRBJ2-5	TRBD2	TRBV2	TGTGCCAGCAGAGAACGACTAGCGGGGGGGCAAGAGACCCAGTACTTC	CASRERLAGGQETQYF
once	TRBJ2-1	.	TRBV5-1	TGCGCCAGCAGCTTGGTAGGGGCTCCTCCCGATCGGAATGAGCAGTTCTTC	CASSLVGAPPDRNEQFF
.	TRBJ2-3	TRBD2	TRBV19	TGTGCCAGTAGTATAGGCCCTAGCGGGGGGGCTGGCGCAGATACGCAGTATTTT	CASSIGPSGGAGADTQYF
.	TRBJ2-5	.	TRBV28	TGTGCCAGCAGTTCCGGACAAAGACGGGAGACCCAGTACTTC	CASSSGQRRETQYF
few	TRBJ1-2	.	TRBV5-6	TGTGCCAGCAGCTTGATCCAGGGCAATTATGGCTACACCTTC	CASSLIQGNYGYTF
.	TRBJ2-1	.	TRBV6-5	TGTGCCAGCAGGCTAACTAGTAATGAGCAGTTCTTC	CASRLTSNEQFF
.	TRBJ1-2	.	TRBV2	TGTGCCAGCAGTGGTACAGGACATTATGGCTACACCTTC	CASSGTGHYGYTF
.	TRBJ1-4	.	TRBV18	TGTGCCAGCTCACCCAGGACACCTAACCGACCAACTAATGAAAAACTGTTTTTT	CASSPRTPNRPTNEKLFF
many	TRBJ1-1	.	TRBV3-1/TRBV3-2	TGTGCCAGCAGCCAAGAAGGGCGGGGGCTTTTGAACACTGAAGCTTTCTTT	CASSQEGRGLLNTEAFF
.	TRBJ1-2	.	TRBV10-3	TGTGCCATCAGTGGGGGCCTCTATGGCTACACCTTC	CAISGGLYGYTF